The 14 T cell receptor beta chains below all came from one sample that was sequenced in a study of blood T cell repertoires in COVID-19. Some clones are missing from TCRdb's copy, which holds only in-frame ones; the method was immunoSEQ multiplex PCR. The sample lists 150,000 to 200,000 clones; approximately 91% were seen once. The sample consisted of PBMCs or T cells enriched from blood (not recorded which). The source of these receptors is a woman under 30 who had recovered from COVID-19.

V is TRBV6-6 and J is TRBJ2-1; 7 positions agree with TRBD1. CDR3 size: 13 residues. CDR1 and CDR2 (germline): MNHNY, SVGAGI (reference sequence). J was trimmed by 8 bases and V by 2 bases; bases with no gene match: 3. As DNA, the CDR3 is TGTGCCAGCAGTTACGACAGGGACCATGAGCAGTTCTTC. Amino acids: CASSYDRDHEQFF.

This clone was seen once. This chain uses TRBV19 with TRBJ1-1; D is perhaps TRBD1 (5 bases). This CDR3 region has 15 residues. The germline CDR1 and CDR2 sequences are LNHDA and SQIVND (reference sequence). Trimming pared 4 bases from V and 7 bases from J, leaving 19 bases between. CDR3 nucleotides: TGTGCCAGTAGTAACTCTCTCAAGGGAAGGGGTGAAGCTTTCTTT. Amino acids: CASSNSLKGRGEAFF. Filled out from reference TRBV19 and TRBJ1-1, the complete variable domain reads DGGITQSPKYLFRKEGQNVTLSCEQNLNHDAMYWYRQDPGQGLRLIYYSQIVNDFQKGDIAEGYSVSREKKESFPLTVTSAQKNPTAFYLCASSNSLKGRGEAFFGQGTRLTVV.

The V gene is TRBV7-8, the J gene TRBJ2-7; maybe TRBD2 (7 bases). Trimming removed 2 bases from V and 4 bases from J, with 12 bases in between. Germline V lookup: CDR1 SGHVS, CDR2 FQNEAQ. The CDR3 consists of 14 residues. Here the CDR3 reads CASSLIGGAYEQYF. As DNA, the CDR3 is TGTGCCAGCAGCTTAATTGGGGGGGCGTACGAGCAGTACTTC.

The V and J genes are TRBV18 and TRBJ1-2, with TRBD1 matching 8 bases. Looked up from germline, CDR1 is KGHSH and CDR2 is LQKENI. CDR3 length equals 12 residues. V dropped 3 bases and J dropped 13; count of bases not matched to a gene: 7. CDR3 protein: CASSPGTGDRTF. As DNA, the CDR3 is TGTGCCAGCTCACCGGGGACAGGCGATCGCACCTTC.

The J gene is TRBJ2-7, the V gene TRBV4-1, with 9 positions matching TRBD1. Germline CDR1 MGHRA, CDR2 YSYEKL. The CDR3 has 14 residues. Trimming removed 3 bases from V and 1 base from J; junction bases left unmatched: 1. CDR3 in DNA: TGCGCCAGCAGCCAGGGACAGGGATCCTACGAGCAGTACTTC. Residues: CASSQGQGSYEQYF.

The chain combines TRBV7-9 with TRBJ2-1, with TRBD2 as a possible D gene (6 bases). The length of the CDR3 is 15 residues. V was shortened by 5 bases and J by 7 bases, with 18 bases between the two germline ends. Germline lookup yields CDR1 SEHNR and CDR2 FQNEAQ (reference sequence). The CDR3 bases are TGTGCCAGCAGCCCCCCCGGCGGGGCCTGGAATGAGCAGTTCTTC. Residues: CASSPPGGAWNEQFF.

This chain links TRBV4-1 with TRBJ2-1, with 11 bases matching TRBD2. Per the germline V gene, CDR1 is MGHRA and CDR2 is YSYEKL. Trimming took 0 bases from V and 4 from J; bases not matched to a gene: 8. The CDR3 loop spans 18 amino acids. The CDR3 here is CASSQEGRGLAVYNEQFF. CDR3 DNA: TGCGCCAGCAGCCAAGAAGGGCGGGGACTAGCGGTTTACAATGAGCAGTTCTTC.

The chain joins TRBV28 to TRBJ2-3, with D unclear. From germline, CDR1 is MDHEN and CDR2 SYDVKM. The CDR3 is made up of 14 amino acids. Trimming removed 3 bases from V and 1 base from J, with 8 bases in between. This chain's CDR3 is CASSFFRGTDTQYF. The CDR3, as DNA: TGTGCCAGCAGTTTCTTTCGGGGCACAGATACGCAGTATTTT.

This clone has only one observation. The chain joins TRBV19 to TRBJ2-5, with TRBD1 matching over 7 bases. From germline, CDR1 is LNHDA and CDR2 SQIVND (reference sequence). The CDR3 is 17 amino acids. V lost 6 bases and J lost 4; bases outside the gene matches: 17. The CDR3 here is CASSETGASLRRETQYF. The CDR3 nucleotides read TGTGCCAGTAGCGAAACAGGGGCTTCCCTACGTCGAGAGACCCAGTACTTC.

The chain couples TRBV7-9 to TRBJ2-7; 10 positions agree with TRBD1. The germline V gene has CDR1 SEHNR and CDR2 FQNEAQ (reference sequence). This CDR3 has 14 residues. Trimming removed 6 bases from V and 6 bases from J; junction bases left unmatched: 8. The CDR3 sequence is CASSSRDRGPEQYF. DNA for the CDR3: TGTGCCAGCAGTTCCCGGGACAGGGGACCCGAGCAGTACTTC.

The V call is TRBV19, the J call TRBJ2-1; possible D gene TRBD1, 6 bases. This CDR3 region has 14 residues. V lost 7 bases and J 3 bases, leaving 13 bases between the germline ends. Germline V gene sequence: CDR1 LNHDA, CDR2 SQIVND (reference sequence). CDR3 in amino acids: CASNPGTNYNEQFF. DNA for the CDR3: TGTGCCAGTAACCCCGGGACAAACTACAATGAGCAGTTCTTC.

This clone occurred a few times. The rearrangement joins TRBV19 to TRBJ1-1, with 9 bases matching TRBD1. Trimming cost V 8 bases and J 0 bases; bases outside gene matches: 10. Germline assignment: CDR1 LNHDA and CDR2 SQIVND (reference sequence). CDR3 size: 16 residues. Here the CDR3 DNA reads TGTGCCAGTGGGGGGACAGGGTCCTTTTTGAACACTGAAGCTTTCTTT. Protein sequence: CASGGTGSFLNTEAFF. Full variable domain (remainder filled in from reference TRBV19 and TRBJ1-1): DGGITQSPKYLFRKEGQNVTLSCEQNLNHDAMYWYRQDPGQGLRLIYYSQIVNDFQKGDIAEGYSVSREKKESFPLTVTSAQKNPTAFYLCASGGTGSFLNTEAFFGQGTRLTVV.

V is TRBV9 and J is TRBJ1-1; D unclear. The CDR3 length is 15 residues. The V end lost 0 bases, the J end lost 0 bases, and 9 bases lay between the germline ends. Germline assignment: CDR1 SGDLS and CDR2 YYNGEE. The CDR3 DNA sequence: TGTGCCAGCAGCGTAGGATGGGCAGTGAACACTGAAGCTTTCTTT. Translating gives CASSVGWAVNTEAFF.

The CDR3 region is CASSFGTGNEQYF. In nucleotides, the CDR3 is TGTGCCAGTAGTTTTGGGACAGGGAACGAGCAGTACTTC. The J gene is TRBJ2-7, the V gene TRBV19; 9 bases align to TRBD1. V dropped 5 bases and J dropped 5; count of bases not matched to a gene: 4. The CDR3 runs 13 residues. CDR1 is LNHDA, CDR2 SQIVND, per germline (reference sequence).